This T cell receptor beta chain was captured by sequencing in a study of cytomegalovirus exposure and HLA in healthy donors. The PCR was carried out with 60 Vbeta primers and 13 Jbeta primers. The assay was immunoSEQ multiplex PCR, and TCRdb's table has in-frame clones only and misses some. Of under 200,000 clones listed, under 70% are singletons. The CDR3 contains 11 residues. V shed 8 bases and J shed 2 bases, with 5 bases lying between them. CDR1 and CDR2 (germline): MNHEY, SVGAGI. A word on this clone: Its antigen is currently unknown.

Notes on the study in general: Analysis performed later showed TCR beta chains linked to HLA being more clonally expanded than equally common others. Most TCR sequences were rare, but some public TCRs occurred in many donors.

Regarding donors, all were healthy bone marrow donors. The receptor comes from a woman aged 40 to 50 in good health and CMV-seropositive. This rearrangement joins TRBV6-5 to TRBJ2-3; D remains unclear. The sample taken for sequencing was PBMCs. The CDR3 loop is CASQITDTQYF. As DNA, the CDR3 is TGTGCCAGCCAAATCACAGATACGCAGTATTTT.